The 5 T cell receptor beta chains below all came from one sample that was sequenced in a study of blood T cell repertoires in COVID-19. TCRdb's copy holds only in-frame clones and misses some; the assay was immunoSEQ multiplex PCR. The sample lists 240,000 or so clones, about four fifths occurring once. The sequenced sample was peripheral blood. The source is a woman aged 80 or older with COVID-19, enrolled during active disease.

CDR3 coding DNA: TGTGCCAGCAGCGCCAATACCGGACAGAGGGATACGCAGTATTTT. Translated: CASSANTGQRDTQYF. This sequence joins TRBV13 and TRBJ2-3; maybe TRBD1 (6 bases). The CDR3 spans 15 residues. The V and J ends lost 5 bases and 6 bases respectively, with 18 bases between them. Germline CDR1 is PRHDT and CDR2 is FYEKMQ (reference sequence).

The chain links TRBV30 to TRBJ1-1; no clear D gene. V lost 3 bases to trimming and J lost 1 base, with 9 bases between them. The CDR3 consists of 13 residues. Germline V gene lookup returns CDR1 GTSNPN and CDR2 SVGIG (reference sequence). The CDR3 DNA sequence: TGTGCCTGGAGCTCACAAAAGAACACTGAAGCTTTCTTT. Its translation is CAWSSQKNTEAFF.

V and J are TRBV3-1 (or the pseudogene TRBV3-2) and TRBJ2-3, with 12 bases matching TRBD2. The CDR3 sequence is 18 residues long. The ends lost 1 base at V and 7 bases at J; junction bases unmatched: 12. Germline V gene sequence: CDR1 LGHDT, CDR2 YNNKEL (reference sequence). The CDR3 loop is CASSQGGTLTSGGHTQYF. The CDR3, as DNA: TGTGCCAGCAGCCAAGGGGGCACCCTGACTAGCGGGGGACATACGCAGTATTTT.

V and J are TRBV9 and TRBJ2-5; TRBD1 agrees at 9 bases. The CDR3 runs to 15 residues. The J segment lost 5 bases and the V segment lost 4 bases, leaving 9 bases of the junction unmatched. Germline assignment: CDR1 SGDLS and CDR2 YYNGEE. The CDR3 is CASSLSDRGGETQYF. CDR3 DNA: TGTGCCAGCAGCCTCTCTGACAGGGGGGGCGAGACCCAGTACTTC.

V is TRBV19 and J is TRBJ2-2, with 8 bases lining up with TRBD1. CDR3 length: 16 residues. V lost 6 bases to trimming and J lost 3 bases; unmatched junction nucleotides: 9. Germline V gene lookup returns CDR1 LNHDA and CDR2 SQIVND (reference sequence). CDR3 region: CASSPRTGRDTGELFF. In DNA form, the CDR3 reads TGTGCCAGTAGCCCTAGGACAGGGCGGGACACCGGGGAGCTGTTTTTT.